The 31 T cell receptor beta chains presented below share a single source sample, sequenced in a study of OX40 agonist ivuxolimab in advanced cancers. Produced via immunoSEQ multiplex PCR; TCRdb's table is partial and in-frame only. Among 40,000 to 60,000 clones listed, 85% to 95% were seen once. Here the sequenced sample was CD4+ or CD8+ T cells sorted from blood, taken in a trial of the OX40 agonist ivuxolimab. These receptors originate from an adult with an advanced solid tumor such as melanoma, head and neck, liver or kidney cancer.

The rearrangement links TRBV2 to TRBJ2-5; D ambiguous. The CDR3 has 14 residues. Germline loops: CDR1 SNHLY, CDR2 FYNNEI. V was clipped by 6 bases and J by 9 bases, with 20 bases between them. The DNA for the CDR3 is TGTGCCAGCAGGCGGACCGGCAGCGACGTGGCCCAGTACTTC. Protein product: CASRRTGSDVAQYF.

This chain connects TRBV10-3 to TRBJ2-7; the D gene is possibly TRBD1 (6 bases). CDR3 size: 14 residues. Per the germline V gene, CDR1 is ENHRY and CDR2 is SYGVKD. Trimming took 2 bases from V and 1 from J, leaving 9 bases between them. CDR3 sequence (DNA): TGTGCCATCAGTGAGCTGACAGGTTCCTACGAGCAGTACTTC. Residues: CAISELTGSYEQYF.

This clone was found once. V and J are TRBV7-9 and TRBJ2-1; D may be TRBD2 (5 bases). This CDR3 comprises 18 residues. Looked up from germline, CDR1 is SEHNR and CDR2 is FQNEAQ (reference sequence). The V end lost 3 bases, the J end lost 0 bases, and 18 bases lay between the germline ends. CDR3 nucleotide sequence: TGTGCCAGCAGCTTCTGGGGAGCGGCCAGGAGCTCCTACAATGAGCAGTTCTTC. It translates to CASSFWGAARSSYNEQFF.

In DNA form, the CDR3 reads TGTGCCAGCAGCTCCGGACTATACCGCGACTACGAGCAGTACTTC. Protein sequence: CASSSGLYRDYEQYF. The chain couples TRBV7-2 to TRBJ2-7; D is perhaps TRBD2 (6 bases). Germline CDR1 and CDR2: SGHTA and FQGNSA. CDR3 length: 15 residues. Between the trimmed V and J ends, which lost 4 bases and 3 bases, there was a span of 16 bases.

This chain connects TRBV7-9 to TRBJ1-5, with D possibly being TRBD1 (6 bases). The germline CDR1 and CDR2 sequences are SEHNR and FQNEAQ (reference sequence). Trimming stripped 5 bases from V and 7 bases from J, with 15 bases between. The CDR3 runs to 14 residues. The CDR3 is CASSNTTGRQPQHF. CDR3 sequence (DNA): TGTGCCAGCAGCAACACAACAGGGAGGCAGCCCCAGCATTTT.

This clone was counted a single time. The genes are TRBV7-8 and TRBJ1-5, with no clear D. Germline CDR1 reads SGHVS; CDR2 reads FQNEAQ. This CDR3 has 12 residues. Deletions cut 3 bases from V and 4 bases from J, with 4 bases between. This CDR3 is CASSLGNQPQHF. CDR3 coding DNA: TGTGCCAGCAGCTTGGGAAATCAGCCCCAGCATTTT.

V gene TRBV7-2 combines with J gene TRBJ1-1; D remains unclear. CDR3 size: 14 residues. Germline V lookup: CDR1 SGHTA, CDR2 FQGNSA. Trimming removed 3 bases from V and 2 bases from J, with 10 bases in between. The CDR3 DNA reads TGTGCCAGCAGCTTTCCCACACCCAACACTGAAGCTTTCTTT. Its translation: CASSFPTPNTEAFF.

The V gene is TRBV6-1, the J gene TRBJ2-7; D is undetermined. From germline, CDR1 is MNHNS and CDR2 SASEGT. The CDR3 contains 15 residues. Trimming took off 1 base at V and 2 bases at J, with 12 bases between the two ends. CDR3 coding DNA: TGTGCCAGCAGTGAAGGGGATGATCCAACCTACGAGCAGTACTTC. Translating gives CASSEGDDPTYEQYF.

The gene calls are TRBV4-3 and TRBJ2-5, with TRBD2 matching over 7 bases. The germline V gene has CDR1 LGHNA and CDR2 YSLEER. After removal of 0 bases from V and 2 bases from J, the junction contained 3 bases not matched to a gene. This CDR3 is built from 15 residues. The CDR3 bases are TGCGCCAGCAGCCAAGATCAGCGGGGTCAAGAGACCCAGTACTTC. It translates to CASSQDQRGQETQYF.

This chain links TRBV9 with TRBJ2-1; 12 nucleotides align to TRBD2. The CDR3 runs 21 residues. Germline V gene lookup returns CDR1 SGDLS and CDR2 YYNGEE. The J segment lost 0 bases and the V segment lost 4 bases, leaving 17 bases of the junction unmatched. For the CDR3, the DNA is TGTGCCAGCAGCCTCCGACCTGGGGGACTAGCGGGCCTTGGCTCCTACAATGAGCAGTTCTTC. This codes for CASSLRPGGLAGLGSYNEQFF.

The rearrangement links TRBV5-1 to TRBJ2-7; 7 bases line up with TRBD1. Trimming took 4 bases from V and 3 from J; bases not matched to a gene: 10. The germline V gene has CDR1 SGHRS and CDR2 YFSETQ. CDR3 length equals 15 residues. The CDR3 DNA is TGCGCCAGCAGCGTTAGTGGGGACAGCAACTACGAGCAGTACTTC. This gives the protein CASSVSGDSNYEQYF.

V usage is TRBV6-5 and J usage is TRBJ1-1, with no clear D. The CDR3 has 14 amino acids. In germline, CDR1 is MNHEY, CDR2 SVGAGI. Deletions cut 2 bases from V and 1 base from J, with 8 bases between. CDR3 in DNA: TGTGCCAGCAGTTACCTTTCAGGGAACACTGAAGCTTTCTTT. Encoded protein: CASSYLSGNTEAFF.

The sample holds one count of this clone. This chain connects TRBV11-2 to TRBJ2-1; D gene uncertain. The germline gives CDR1 SGHAT, CDR2 FQNNGV. Trimming left V 0 bases short and J 5 bases short, with 11 bases between. CDR3 length: 15 residues. The CDR3 coding sequence is TGTGCCAGCAGCTTAGATCTACTTCTGAACAATGAGCAGTTCTTC. Residues: CASSLDLLLNNEQFF. Full variable domain (outside the CDR3, taken from reference TRBV11-2 and TRBJ2-1): EAGVAQSPRYKIIEKRQSVAFWCNPISGHATLYWYQQILGQGPKLLIQFQNNGVVDDSQLPKDRFSAERLKGVDSTLKIQPAKLEDSAVYLCASSLDLLLNNEQFFGPGTRLTVL.

This clone was counted a single time. The rearrangement joins TRBV15 to TRBJ2-1; D remains ambiguous. The CDR3 contains 13 residues. The germline V gene has CDR1 LNHNV and CDR2 YYDKDF (reference sequence). V was clipped by 3 bases and J by 2 bases, with 5 bases between them. The CDR3 nucleotides read TGTGCCACCAGCAGCCGCACCTACAATGAGCAGTTCTTC. It yields the protein CATSSRTYNEQFF.

The chain couples TRBV27 to TRBJ2-2; a possible D gene is TRBD2 (5 bases). The CDR3 has 19 residues. V lost 6 bases and J lost 3, with 26 bases in between. Germline CDR1 MNHEY, CDR2 SMNVEV (reference sequence). The CDR3 DNA follows: TGTGCCAGCAGCCAATATCCCCGGGATCTAGGACCGGACACCGGGGAGCTGTTTTTT. Translating it yields CASSQYPRDLGPDTGELFF.

V gene TRBV28 combines with J gene TRBJ1-5; D ambiguous. The CDR3 is 15 residues long. Trimming shortened V by 3 bases and J by 1 base, and 10 bases separated the two germline ends. Germline loops: CDR1 MDHEN, CDR2 SYDVKM. CDR3 loop: CASSFSGMSNQPQHF. In DNA, the CDR3 is TGTGCCAGCAGTTTTTCTGGGATGAGCAATCAGCCCCAGCATTTT.

The J gene is TRBJ2-7, the V gene TRBV29-1; unclear D gene. The V end lost 0 bases, the J end lost 1 base, and 7 bases lay between the germline ends. The germline V gene encodes CDR1 SQVTM and CDR2 ANQGSEA. The CDR3 covers 13 residues. CDR3 coding DNA: TGCAGCGTTGAAGAGGTCGGATCCTACGAGCAGTACTTC. Protein sequence: CSVEEVGSYEQYF.

The V gene is TRBV27, the J gene TRBJ2-2, with D unclear. The CDR3 extends over 13 amino acids. V lost 3 bases and J 4 bases, leaving 6 bases between the germline ends. Germline CDR1 MNHEY, CDR2 SMNVEV (reference sequence). The CDR3 DNA is TGTGCCAGCAGTTTGGGATTCACCGGGGAGCTGTTTTTT. Its translation is CASSLGFTGELFF.

This chain connects TRBV27 to TRBJ2-7; 9 bases are shared with TRBD2. The trim removed 6 bases at V and 3 bases at J, leaving 12 bases unmatched. CDR1 and CDR2 (germline): MNHEY, SMNVEV (reference sequence). CDR3 length: 16 amino acids. Here the CDR3 reads CASSLLGLAKGYEQYF. The CDR3 coding sequence is TGTGCCAGCAGCCTCTTAGGACTAGCGAAAGGCTACGAGCAGTACTTC.

V is TRBV18 and J is TRBJ2-3; TRBD1 matches 11 bases. The CDR3 runs to 15 residues. Germline trimming cut 6 bases from V and 6 bases from J; bases unmatched to any gene: 8. Germline V CDR1 and CDR2: KGHSH, LQKENI. CDR3 region: CASSQPGQGVDTQYF. CDR3 in DNA: TGTGCCAGCTCCCAACCGGGACAGGGGGTGGATACGCAGTATTTT.

The chain combines TRBV9 with TRBJ2-6; 11 nucleotides agree with TRBD2. The CDR3 extends over 21 amino acids. Trimming cost V 6 bases and J 2 bases; bases outside gene matches: 19. Germline lookup yields CDR1 SGDLS and CDR2 YYNGEE. CDR3 region: CASTQAALSLAGAAGANVLTF. CDR3 DNA: TGTGCCAGCACCCAAGCAGCCCTCTCACTAGCGGGAGCTGCTGGGGCCAACGTCCTGACTTTC.

The chain couples TRBV4-3 to TRBJ2-1, with D perhaps matching TRBD1 (6 bases). Germline CDR1 and CDR2: LGHNA and YSLEER. With 3 bases removed from V and 3 bases from J, the gap between germline ends came to 9 bases. The CDR3 is 14 amino acids. In nucleotides, the CDR3 is TGCGCCAGCAGCCACCGGGACAACTACAATGAGCAGTTCTTC. It yields the protein CASSHRDNYNEQFF.

This chain connects TRBV5-1 to TRBJ1-2, with D hard to call. Trimming shortened V by 3 bases and J by 6 bases, and 12 bases separated the two germline ends. Germline CDR1 and CDR2: SGHRS and YFSETQ. CDR3 length: 13 amino acids. CDR3 region: CASSSSRGDGYTF. The CDR3, as DNA: TGCGCCAGCAGCTCATCCCGTGGGGATGGCTACACCTTC. Full variable domain (rest looked up from reference TRBV5-1 and TRBJ1-2): KAGVTQTPRYLIKTRGQQVTLSCSPISGHRSVSWYQQTPGQGLQFLFEYFSETQRNKGNFPGRFSGRQFSNSRSEMNVSTLELGDSALYLCASSSSRGDGYTFGSGTRLTVV.

This chain connects TRBV9 to TRBJ2-7, with no clear D. Germline-derived CDR1 and CDR2 are SGDLS and YYNGEE. Trimming took 0 bases from V and 3 from J, leaving 10 bases between them. This CDR3 comprises 14 residues. CDR3 coding DNA: TGTGCCAGCAGCGTAGGTGGCGGCAACTACGAGCAGTACTTC. Encoded protein: CASSVGGGNYEQYF.

V and J are TRBV28 and TRBJ1-5; 9 bases agree with TRBD1. Trimming cost V 3 bases and J 5 bases; bases outside gene matches: 5. Germline V gives CDR1 MDHEN, CDR2 SYDVKM. This CDR3 has 15 residues. In DNA, the CDR3 is TGTGCCAGCAGTTTCCTCGACAGGGGGGATCAGCCCCAGCATTTT. The encoded protein is CASSFLDRGDQPQHF.

The chain recombines TRBV29-1 with TRBJ2-2; TRBD2 matches 12 bases. The CDR3 contains 18 residues. Per the germline V gene, CDR1 is SQVTM and CDR2 is ANQGSEA. V trimming: 3 bases; J trimming: 0 bases; junction bases outside the gene matches: 8. The DNA for the CDR3 is TGCAGCGTTGAGATACTAGCGGGAGGAATCGCGAACACCGGGGAGCTGTTTTTT. This encodes CSVEILAGGIANTGELFF.

The gene calls are TRBV28 and TRBJ2-2, with D unclear. The CDR3 runs 14 residues. V was cut by 2 bases and J by 6 bases, with 10 bases left in between. CDR1 and CDR2 (germline): MDHEN, SYDVKM. The CDR3 loop is CASSLISLPGELFF. As DNA, the CDR3 is TGTGCCAGCAGTTTAATATCCCTCCCCGGGGAGCTGTTTTTT.

This clone is labeled large (0.1 to 1%). V and J are TRBV6-1 and TRBJ2-7, with 9 bases matching TRBD2. The V segment lost 0 bases and the J segment 0 bases; nucleotides outside the gene matches: 0. The germline CDR1 and CDR2 sequences are MNHNS and SASEGT. The CDR3 length is 15 residues. The CDR3 sequence is CASSEASGGSYEQYF. CDR3 DNA: TGTGCCAGCAGTGAAGCTAGCGGGGGCTCCTACGAGCAGTACTTC.

The rearrangement uses TRBV30 and TRBJ2-5; D not resolved. This CDR3 is 13 amino acids long. Germline values: CDR1 GTSNPN, CDR2 SVGIG (reference sequence). Trimming removed 0 bases from V and 2 bases from J, with 7 bases in between. For the CDR3, the DNA is TGTGCCTGGAGTGTAGGCAGGCAAGAGACCCAGTACTTC. Protein product: CAWSVGRQETQYF.

This clone occurred once. The V gene is TRBV11-1, the J gene TRBJ2-5; maybe TRBD1 (6 bases). Germline V gene lookup returns CDR1 SGHAT and CDR2 FQDESV (reference sequence). The CDR3 loop spans 17 amino acids. V was pared by 7 bases and J by 1 base, with 22 bases between. The CDR3 nucleotides are TGTGCCAGCACCAACAACCGGGACATCTTTGCCCAAGAGACCCAGTACTTC. This codes for CASTNNRDIFAQETQYF.

The chain joins TRBV27 to TRBJ2-4, with 8 bases aligning to TRBD1. CDR1 is MNHEY, CDR2 SMNVEV, per germline (reference sequence). The CDR3 sequence is 15 residues long. The V gene end was trimmed by 4 bases and the J gene end by 3 bases; junction bases not matched to a gene: 5. Here the CDR3 DNA reads TGTGCCAGCAGTTCAACAACAGGGGGCAAAAACATTCAGTACTTC. Translated, it gives CASSSTTGGKNIQYF.